This T cell receptor (beta chain) was retrieved from a study of T-cell reconstitution after alpha-beta-depleted transplantation in children (dated by TCRdb to 2016 to 2017). In the study overall: Using TCR repertoire profiling, the study quantitatively followed how T-cell immune reconstitution unfolded in children after TCRalphabeta/CD19-depleted allogeneic hematopoietic cell transplantation.

The sample's treatment or condition label, decoded: allogeneic hematopoietic cell transplantation with graft depleted of TCRalphabeta T cells and CD19 B cells. The transplant recipients were children given TCRalphabeta/CD19-depleted allogeneic hematopoietic cell grafts. General findings and caveats noted by the study authors: The apparently early alphabetaT-cell count recovery about two months after transplant was reportedly dependent on only several hundred rapidly expanded clones derived from non-depleted graft cells. The high TCRbeta diversity at day 60 in some patients was ascribed to recipient T cells and intrathymic progenitors that had survived conditioning. Over the following months the frequencies of hyperexpanded clones went down, and after one year T-cell counts and TCRbeta diversity were mostly credited to newly produced T cells.

The library was built by means of PCR. TCRdb lists the instrument as Illumina HiSeq 2500. Molecular barcoding was employed in the preparation of TCR libraries, with unique molecular identifiers being used to normalize TCRbeta repertoire quantification. The public reads were reanalyzed by TCRdb: fastp trimming at Q25, MiXCR alignment, in-frame beta chains only. Each CDR3 protein appears once, grouped with its most common genes and DNA. The sample includes some 460,000 distinct CDR3 sequences, with 15% to 20% observed a single time. Under 30% of the sample goes to the ten largest clones. Notes on this clonotype: No cognate antigen has been identified for it. The sample holds no much larger clone one base away, and base qualities are not on file.

The CDR3 has 15 amino acids, counting the end cysteine and phenylalanine. The CDR3 DNA has 45 bases and is translated from base 1. As encoded in the germline V gene (reference sequence), CDR1 is LNHDA while CDR2 is SQIVND. V and J are truncated by 3 bases and 1 base respectively, leaving an intervening sequence of 12 bases. This sequence originates from a boy younger than two who had a stem cell transplant for Wiskott-Aldrich syndrome, so the T cells may come from the graft donor. The rearrangement joined TRBV19 to TRBJ2-5; the D gene cannot be resolved reliably. The specimen was PBMCs, mostly from graft donor cells, collected 360 days after TCRalphabeta/CD19-depleted stem cell transplant. Read as DNA, the sequence is TGTGCCAGTAGTATTGGGAACAGTTTCCAAGAGACCCAGTACTTC. Translated, this gives CASSIGNSFQETQYF.